This T cell receptor beta chain was obtained from a study of PD-L1 blockade in urothelial cancer. Study overall: As for prior chemotherapy regimens, patients had received 0 to 3.

The assay was immunoSEQ multiplex PCR, and TCRdb's table has in-frame clones only and misses some. The top ten clones hold 0.7% to 0.9% of a sample with around 80,000 clones, more than 85% of them seen once. In its sample, this clone was seen once. Sample time point: peripheral blood 6 weeks after treatment start. The specimen comprised PBMCs, sampled around atezolizumab (anti-PD-L1) treatment. This clonotype was obtained from a woman aged 80 or older with urothelial cancer.

CDR3 sequence reads: CASSLQGADTDTQYF. CDR3 in DNA: TGTGCCAGTTCCCTACAGGGGGCTGATACAGATACGCAGTATTTT. The chain combines TRBV19 with TRBJ2-3, with TRBD1 matching over 9 bases. Trimming took 8 bases from V and 3 from J; bases not matched to a gene: 9. Germline V gene data show CDR1 as LNHDA and CDR2 as SQIVND (reference sequence). The CDR3 spans 15 residues.